This T cell receptor beta chain appears in the sequencing data of a study of T cells in Graves' hyperthyroidism and ophthalmopathy. Notes on the study in general: The model foresaw ophthalmopathy a median roughly 6.5 months prior to onset.

Concerning this clonotype itself: Its specificity is not known.

Researchers took RNA transcripts and amplified the TCR beta CDR3 regions from them. HTBI primers were employed in a first-round RT-PCR of the TCR CDR3. TCRdb itself ran the multiplex PCR reads through MiXCR, one entry per CDR3 protein. Found here are 600,000 to 800,000 distinct CDR3 sequences, about a third of them singletons; the top ten hold more than 25%. Per the germline V gene, CDR1 is SGHAT and CDR2 is FQNNGV. The CDR3 spans 17 residues. V was trimmed by 7 bases and J by 3 bases, leaving 24 bases between them. This sequence was found in a middle-aged woman with Graves' hyperthyroidism. The material sequenced was blood. The chain has TRBV11-2 and TRBJ2-5; D possibly corresponds to TRBD2 (8 bases). The CDR3 loop reads CASTSGGQGVFEETQYF. DNA of the CDR3: TGTGCCAGCACGTCGGGAGGGCAGGGGGTCTTCGAAGAGACCCAGTACTTC.